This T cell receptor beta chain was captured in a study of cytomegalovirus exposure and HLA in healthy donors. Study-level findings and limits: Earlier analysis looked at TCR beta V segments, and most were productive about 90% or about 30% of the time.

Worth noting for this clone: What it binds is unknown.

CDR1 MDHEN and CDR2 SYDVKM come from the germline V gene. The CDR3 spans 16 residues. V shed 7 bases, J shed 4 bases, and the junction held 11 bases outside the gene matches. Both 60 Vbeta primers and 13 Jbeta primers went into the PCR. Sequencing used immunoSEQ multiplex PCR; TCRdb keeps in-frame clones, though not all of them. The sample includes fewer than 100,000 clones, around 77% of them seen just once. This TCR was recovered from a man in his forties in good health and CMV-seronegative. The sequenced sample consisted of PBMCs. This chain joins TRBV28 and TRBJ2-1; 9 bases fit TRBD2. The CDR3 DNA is TGTGCCAGCACCCCTGGGACAGCGGGGGGTTACAATGAGCAGTTCTTC. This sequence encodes CASTPGTAGGYNEQFF.